This TCR beta chain comes out of a study of OX40 agonist ivuxolimab in advanced cancers. Study at large: Patients' therapy was ivuxolimab, an antibody that acts as an agonist of OX40 (CD134). The study reported partial responses in three patients: one hepatocellular carcinoma, two cutaneous melanoma.

The assay was immunoSEQ multiplex PCR, and TCRdb's table has in-frame clones only and misses some. Counted here are tens of thousands of clones, around 90% occurring once; the ten biggest clones make up over 0.35%. This sample comprised CD4+ or CD8+ T cells sorted from blood, obtained in a trial of the OX40 agonist ivuxolimab. The source of this sequence is an adult with an advanced solid tumor such as melanoma, head and neck, liver or kidney cancer.

This CDR3 is CASRNRDRETQYF. The CDR3 DNA reads TGTGCCAGCAGGAACAGGGATCGCGAGACCCAGTACTTC. The rearrangement links TRBV5-6 to TRBJ2-5, with a possible D match to TRBD1 (6 bases). CDR3 size: 13 residues. Trimming stripped 5 bases from V and 5 bases from J, with 13 bases between. Germline CDR1 reads SGHDT; CDR2 reads YYEEEE.